These 21 T cell receptor beta chains were sequenced from one sample in a study of blood T cell repertoires in COVID-19. This table comes from immunoSEQ multiplex PCR, and its TCRdb copy is limited to in-frame clones, with some not included. Of fewer than 85,000 clones listed, around 76% are singletons. The specimen was peripheral blood. The receptors derive from a woman aged 80 or over with active or convalescent COVID-19.

The chain carries TRBV5-4 and TRBJ2-5; 10 nucleotides agree with TRBD2. V lost 1 base to trimming and J lost 2 bases; unmatched junction nucleotides: 5. Germline V lookup: CDR1 SGHNT, CDR2 YYREEE (reference sequence). There are 16 residues in the CDR3. Here the CDR3 DNA reads TGTGCCAGCAGCTTGAAATTAGCGGGGGGACAAGAGACCCAGTACTTC. Encoded protein: CASSLKLAGGQETQYF. Full variable domain (outside the CDR3, taken from reference TRBV5-4 and TRBJ2-5): ETGVTQSPTHLIKTRGQQVTLRCSSQSGHNTVSWYQQALGQGPQFIFQYYREEENGRGNFPPRFSGLQFPNYSSELNVNALELDDSALYLCASSLKLAGGQETQYFGPGTRLLVL.

This chain uses TRBV28 with TRBJ2-5; a possible D gene is TRBD1 (5 bases). CDR3 length equals 13 residues. V lost 6 bases to trimming and J lost 2 bases, with 10 bases between them. Germline V lookup: CDR1 MDHEN, CDR2 SYDVKM. The CDR3 nucleotides are TGTGCCAGCAGACCGACAGAGCAAGAGACCCAGTACTTC. The encoded protein is CASRPTEQETQYF.

This clone has just a few counts. The chain is built from TRBV6-5 and TRBJ2-1, with TRBD1 matching over 9 bases. The V and J ends lost 5 bases and 5 bases, in that order; junction bases with no gene match: 4. Germline values: CDR1 MNHEY, CDR2 SVGAGI. The CDR3 length is 14 residues. The CDR3 DNA sequence: TGTGCCAGCAGTAGGGGACAGGGACACAATGAGCAGTTCTTC. Translated, it gives CASSRGQGHNEQFF.

The DNA of the CDR3 is TGTGCCAGCACCACAGGAGAACGCGTCCGGCCCCAGCATTTT. Its translation is CASTTGERVRPQHF. This chain uses TRBV28 with TRBJ1-5, with a tentative D call TRBD1 (5 bases). Trimming took off 7 bases at V and 9 bases at J, with 19 bases between the two ends. Germline V lookup: CDR1 MDHEN, CDR2 SYDVKM. CDR3 size: 14 residues.

The chain uses TRBV6-6 and TRBJ1-1; D is perhaps TRBD1 (5 bases). V shed 8 bases and J shed 4 bases, with 14 bases lying between them. The CDR3 loop spans 13 amino acids. Germline CDR1 MNHNY, CDR2 SVGAGI (reference sequence). The CDR3 spells CASGMGGATEAFF. CDR3 sequence (DNA): TGTGCCAGCGGTATGGGGGGAGCCACTGAAGCTTTCTTT.

The DNA of the CDR3 is TGTGCCAGCACTCCCAATGGGCGGCGGAGGACTGAAGCTTTCTTT. Translation gives CASTPNGRRRTEAFF. This sequence joins TRBV6-5 and TRBJ1-1; D uncertain. The CDR3 loop spans 15 amino acids. With 7 bases removed from V and 5 bases from J, the gap between germline ends came to 20 bases. CDR1 and CDR2 from the germline V gene are MNHEY and SVGAGI.

The chain recombines TRBV6-4 with TRBJ1-2, with D possibly TRBD1 on 6 matching bases. The V gene's germline CDR1 is MRHNA and CDR2 SNTAGT. Between the trimmed V and J ends, which lost 6 bases and 3 bases, there was a span of 17 bases. The CDR3 covers 15 residues. The CDR3 coding sequence is TGTGCCAGCAGACCTACAGGGAGCTTTGACTATGGCTACACCTTC. The encoded protein is CASRPTGSFDYGYTF.

The chain is built from TRBV7-2 and TRBJ1-5; D unresolved. The CDR3 contains 14 residues. Germline CDR1 reads SGHTA; CDR2 reads FQGNSA. Trimming cost V 4 bases and J 0 bases, with 7 bases left between them. In nucleotides, the CDR3 is TGTGCCAGCAGCTCACACCCTAGCAATCAGCCCCAGCATTTT. This encodes CASSSHPSNQPQHF.

This clone was detected a few times. The V and J genes are TRBV6-5 and TRBJ2-7; 8 bases line up with TRBD1. This CDR3 has 15 amino acids. The germline V gene has CDR1 MNHEY and CDR2 SVGAGI. V was clipped by 7 bases and J by 4 bases; unmatched bases: 12. The CDR3, as DNA: TGTGCCAGCACCCAACGCGGGACAGGTTTGTACGAGCAGTACTTC. This codes for CASTQRGTGLYEQYF.

This chain uses TRBV27 with TRBJ1-1; 9 bases are shared with TRBD1. Germline CDR1 and CDR2: MNHEY and SMNVEV (reference sequence). The CDR3 runs to 14 residues. After removal of 4 bases from V and 4 bases from J, the junction contained 4 bases not matched to a gene. For the CDR3, the DNA is TGTGCCAGCAGTTGGGACAGGGTGACCACTGAAGCTTTCTTT. It translates to CASSWDRVTTEAFF.

The chain joins TRBV12-3 or TRBV12-4 to TRBJ1-3, with no clear D. V lost 8 bases, J lost 10 bases, and 18 bases lay in between. The CDR3 length is 13 residues. As DNA, the CDR3 is TGTGCCAGCCAACGAGTGGATGAAGCGACCATATATTTT. Amino acids: CASQRVDEATIYF.

The CDR3 loop is CASRVRLAGGPTGSYNEQFF. Written as DNA, the CDR3 is TGTGCAAGTCGCGTTCGACTAGCGGGGGGACCCACAGGGTCCTACAATGAGCAGTTCTTC. The V gene is TRBV12-2, the J gene TRBJ2-1; no DNA check was done on the table's D call, TRBD2. TRBV12-2 is designated a pseudogene. This CDR3 contains 20 residues.

This chain joins TRBV30 and TRBJ1-5; D gene ambiguous. Trimming removed 0 bases at V and 1 base at J, with 13 bases between. CDR3 length: 16 residues. The germline gives CDR1 GTSNPN, CDR2 SVGIG (reference sequence). This chain's CDR3 is CAWSVGGQPSNQPQHF. CDR3 nucleotides: TGTGCCTGGAGTGTAGGAGGGCAGCCGAGCAATCAGCCCCAGCATTTT.

The count of this clone is one. The J gene is TRBJ2-7, the V gene TRBV14; 9 bases fit TRBD1. The germline V gene has CDR1 SGHDN and CDR2 FVKESK. J was trimmed by 4 bases and V by 1 base; bases with no gene match: 5. The CDR3 is made up of 15 amino acids. The CDR3 is CASSQGGTGLYEQYF. The CDR3 region has the DNA TGTGCCAGCAGCCAAGGCGGGACAGGGTTGTACGAGCAGTACTTC.

The rearrangement joins TRBV6-5 to TRBJ2-7; 8 bases align to TRBD1. V was pared by 5 bases and J by 3 bases, with 3 bases of the junction left unmatched. Germline V CDR1 and CDR2: MNHEY, SVGAGI. This CDR3 region has 13 residues. CDR3 bases: TGTGCCAGCAGTCCTACAGGGGGCTACGAGCAGTACTTC. Translating it yields CASSPTGGYEQYF.

The chain links TRBV5-5 to TRBJ1-5; maybe TRBD1 (6 bases). V lost 0 bases to trimming and J lost 1 base, with 11 bases between them. Germline V gene lookup returns CDR1 SGHKS and CDR2 YYEKEE (reference sequence). The CDR3 runs 16 residues. The DNA of the CDR3 is TGTGCCAGCAGCTTGGTCCCTACAGGGAGCAATCAGCCCCAGCATTTT. Residues: CASSLVPTGSNQPQHF. Filled out from reference TRBV5-5 and TRBJ1-5, the complete variable domain reads DAGVTQSPTHLIKTRGQQVTLRCSPISGHKSVSWYQQVLGQGPQFIFQYYEKEERGRGNFPDRFSARQFPNYSSELNVNALLLGDSALYLCASSLVPTGSNQPQHFGDGTRLSIL.

The chain has TRBV10-3 and TRBJ1-1, with D unclear. The V end was cut by 2 bases, the J end by 1 base, with 11 bases between. CDR3 length: 15 amino acids. CDR1 and CDR2 from the germline V gene are ENHRY and SYGVKD. The DNA of the CDR3 is TGTGCCATCAGTGAGCCGACCGGGGAGAACACTGAAGCTTTCTTT. Residues: CAISEPTGENTEAFF.

V is TRBV19 and J is TRBJ2-4; 9 bases agree with TRBD1. CDR1 and CDR2 (germline): LNHDA, SQIVND (reference sequence). CDR3 size: 16 residues. V gave up 4 bases and J gave up 1 base; unmatched junction bases: 5. Here the CDR3 DNA reads TGTGCCAGTAGTAGAACCGGGACAGGGGCCAAAAACATTCAGTACTTC. This gives the protein CASSRTGTGAKNIQYF.

The V call is TRBV28, the J call TRBJ1-2; D gene uncertain. This CDR3 spans 14 amino acids. The ends were cut back, 3 bases at V and 3 bases at J, with 11 bases in the middle. The germline V gene encodes CDR1 MDHEN and CDR2 SYDVKM. The CDR3 reads CASSLAGSYYGYTF. CDR3 in DNA: TGTGCCAGCAGTTTGGCGGGGTCCTACTATGGCTACACCTTC.

This sequence joins TRBV20-1 and TRBJ1-2; D is ambiguous. The CDR3 runs 11 residues. The V gene lost 0 bases and the J gene lost 8 bases, with 7 bases spanning the gap. In germline, CDR1 is DFQATT, CDR2 SNEGSKA (reference sequence). The DNA for the CDR3 is TGCAGTGCTAGAGACAGAAAGGGCTACACCTTC. It translates to CSARDRKGYTF.

V gene TRBV7-2 combines with J gene TRBJ2-7, with TRBD2 matching over 14 bases. Germline V gene data show CDR1 as SGHTA and CDR2 as FQGNSA. J was trimmed by 4 bases and V by 5 bases; bases with no gene match: 4. CDR3 length equals 15 residues. The CDR3 sequence is CASSPRLAGGYEQYF. CDR3 coding DNA: TGTGCCAGCAGCCCCCGACTAGCGGGGGGGTACGAGCAGTACTTC.